These T cell receptor beta chains were read from a single sample in a study of identical twins. TCRdb re-analysed the 5' RACE reads in MiXCR, keeping a single row per CDR3 protein. There are 600,000 to 800,000 distinct CDR3 sequences in the sample; around 20% occur only once, and 4.3% lies in the top ten. The sample was also linked to a second study, of T cells expressing NK-cell markers.

Sequencing input: PBMCs. The receptors were gathered from a woman between 18 and 29 years old in good health. Each CDR3 is given with its conserved first and last residue. D genes are given only for firm matches. The listing skips clone size in some rows; elsewhere it reads once, few, many or a size class.

J gene,D gene,clone size,V gene,CDR3 protein,CDR3 DNA
TRBJ2-7,TRBD1,-,TRBV20-1,CSASGTAQGYEQYF,TGCAGTGCTTCAGGGACAGCTCAAGGCTACGAGCAGTACTTC
TRBJ2-3,-,few,TRBV20-1,CSAPDRGGSLTDTQYF,TGCAGTGCTCCGGACCGGGGCGGGTCATTGACAGATACGCAGTATTTT
TRBJ2-1,-,few,TRBV5-1,CASSLYLGEQFF,TGCGCCAGCAGCTTGTATTTAGGAGAGCAGTTCTTC
TRBJ2-2,TRBD2,once,TRBV7-8,CASSSGGHGELFF,TGTGCCAGCAGCTCGGGGGGGCACGGGGAGCTGTTTTTT
TRBJ2-7,TRBD1,many,TRBV20-1,CSAEGRQGLYSYEQYF,TGCAGTGCCGAGGGGAGACAGGGGTTGTACTCCTACGAGCAGTACTTC
TRBJ2-1,TRBD2,few,TRBV20-1,CSASLAGATYNEQFF,TGCAGTGCTAGCCTAGCGGGGGCCACCTACAATGAGCAGTTCTTC
TRBJ2-3,-,few,TRBV20-1,CSARTRSISTDTQYF,TGCAGTGCTAGAACGCGGTCCATTAGCACAGATACGCAGTATTTT
TRBJ2-5,TRBD2,few,TRBV2,CASSGGLASPQETQYF,TGTGCCAGCAGTGGGGGACTAGCGAGCCCCCAAGAGACCCAGTACTTC
TRBJ2-3,TRBD2,many,TRBV7-2,CASSPRLAGGRDTQYF,TGTGCCAGCAGCCCTCGACTAGCGGGGGGGCGGGATACGCAGTATTTT
TRBJ1-2,-,many,TRBV29-1,CSVESTGYTF,TGCAGCGTTGAGAGTACTGGCTACACCTTC
TRBJ2-3,-,-,TRBV27,CASRSRRTSTDTQYF,TGTGCCAGCAGGTCCAGACGGACTAGCACAGATACGCAGTATTTT
TRBJ2-6,-,-,TRBV5-1,CASSLGQNSGANVLTF,TGCGCCAGCAGCTTGGGACAAAACTCTGGGGCCAACGTCCTGACTTTC
TRBJ2-7,TRBD2,few,TRBV6-5,CASSYSAGVYEQYF,TGTGCCAGCAGTTATTCCGCGGGAGTGTACGAGCAGTACTTC
TRBJ2-5,-,few,TRBV9,CASSVEGPGAYQETQYF,TGTGCCAGCAGCGTAGAAGGTCCAGGGGCGTACCAAGAGACCCAGTACTTC
TRBJ1-2,-,many,TRBV12-3/TRBV12-4,CASSSGTYGYTF,TGTGCCAGCAGCTCCGGGACCTATGGCTACACCTTC
TRBJ2-5,-,-,TRBV6-5,CASSSWTQETQYF,TGTGCCAGCAGTTCTTGGACACAAGAGACCCAGTACTTC
TRBJ2-6,-,-,TRBV3-1,CASSQEVPGANVLTF,TGTGCCAGCAGCCAAGAGGTGCCTGGGGCCAACGTCCTGACTTTC
TRBJ1-1,-,few,TRBV6-5,CASSYAGKAFF,TGTGCCAGCAGTTACGCAGGGAAAGCTTTCTTT
TRBJ1-6,TRBD1,-,TRBV5-1,CASSLGDSLSPLHF,TGCGCCAGCAGCTTGGGGGACAGCCTTTCACCCCTCCACTTT
TRBJ2-7,-,many,TRBV5-1,CASSSLQGSDEQYF,TGCGCCAGCAGCTCGTTACAGGGTTCCGACGAGCAGTACTTC